This T cell receptor (beta chain) was documented in a study of cytomegalovirus exposure and HLA in healthy donors. Study-wide results and limits: When analyzed later, a missense DCLRE1C variant was found to be linked to TCR beta V- and J-gene trimming.

This CDR3 contains 14 residues. With 4 bases removed from V and 7 bases from J, the gap between germline ends came to 17 bases. From germline, CDR1 is WNHNN and CDR2 SYGVQD (reference sequence). The PCR ran on 60 Vbeta and 13 Jbeta primers. Data came from immunoSEQ multiplex PCR; TCRdb stores just in-frame clones and leaves some out. This sample's table reports around 200,000 clones. Points on this clone: Its specificity is not known.

Sequenced material: PBMCs. The receptor was derived from a woman under 40 in good health and CMV-seropositive. This sequence joins TRBV10-1 and TRBJ2-7, with D maybe TRBD1 (5 bases). The CDR3 coding sequence is TGCGCCAGCAGTGCCCAACGACTCGACAGAGAGCAGTACTTC. It is translated as CASSAQRLDREQYF.